The 23 T cell receptor beta chains in this list originate from one sample, sequenced in a study of T cell clonotyping in hematopoietic cell transplantation. Only in-frame clones appear in the TCRdb table, and some are missing; sequencing was by immunoSEQ multiplex PCR. The table has about 70,000 clones, about 93% seen once. Sequenced input: peripheral blood mononuclear cells. These receptors originate from a man aged 45 to 65 in good health. Some clones in this sample may be carry-over from other donors' samples.

The V and J genes are TRBV6-6 and TRBJ2-2, with D tentatively TRBD1 (6 bases). The CDR3 runs to 15 residues. Trimming took 6 bases from V and 3 from J, leaving 14 bases between them. Germline assignment: CDR1 MNHNY and CDR2 SVGAGI (reference sequence). This CDR3 reads CASRRQVWDTGELFF. The DNA of the CDR3 is TGTGCCAGCAGGCGACAGGTTTGGGACACCGGGGAGCTGTTTTTT.

This chain links TRBV5-1 with TRBJ1-4, with 7 bases identical to TRBD1. With 0 bases clipped from V and 8 bases from J, the junction kept 10 bases outside the gene matches. From germline, CDR1 is SGHRS and CDR2 YFSETQ. The CDR3 has 16 amino acids. Written as DNA, the CDR3 is TGCGCCAGCAGCTTGGCCTCCAGGACAGGACGAGAAAAACTGTTTTTT. This sequence encodes CASSLASRTGREKLFF.

The sample holds one count of this clone. The chain employs TRBV15 and TRBJ2-7; D is perhaps TRBD1 (6 bases). Germline V gene sequence: CDR1 LNHNV, CDR2 YYDKDF (reference sequence). The ends were cut back, 3 bases at V and 6 bases at J, with 9 bases in the middle. This CDR3 has 12 amino acids. DNA for the CDR3: TGTGCCACCAGCAGGGAGGACAGCGAGCAGTACTTC. Translation gives CATSREDSEQYF.

The gene calls are TRBV19 and TRBJ2-1; 13 bases line up with TRBD2. This CDR3 is 21 amino acids long. Germline-derived CDR1 and CDR2 are LNHDA and SQIVND (reference sequence). The V and J ends lost 6 bases and 2 bases, in that order; junction bases with no gene match: 19. The CDR3 nucleotides are TGTGCCAGTAGCCCATGGGGTGAGGGACTAGCGGGGATGGGGACCTACAATGAGCAGTTCTTC. Its translation is CASSPWGEGLAGMGTYNEQFF.

The rearrangement uses TRBV28 and TRBJ1-1; D remains unclear. Trimming left V 3 bases short and J 8 bases short, with 7 bases between. Germline loops: CDR1 MDHEN, CDR2 SYDVKM. The CDR3 length is 11 residues. The CDR3 reads CASSLGWEAFF. The CDR3 DNA is TGTGCCAGCAGTTTGGGCTGGGAAGCTTTCTTT.

The genes are TRBV7-8 and TRBJ2-7; 7 bases match TRBD1. The CDR3 contains 17 residues. Unmatched junction bases numbered 12, after V lost 2 bases and J lost 2 bases. Germline values: CDR1 SGHVS, CDR2 FQNEAQ. The CDR3 nucleotides are TGTGCCAGCAGCTTAACTCGCATGGGACAGCCAACCTACGAGCAGTACTTC. Its protein is CASSLTRMGQPTYEQYF.

This chain links TRBV7-3 with TRBJ2-7, with D maybe TRBD1 (6 bases). V was trimmed by 5 bases and J by 1 base, leaving 12 bases between them. Germline V CDR1 and CDR2: SGHTA, FQGTGA. The CDR3 spans 14 residues. The CDR3 sequence is CASSTLGGSYEQYF. As DNA, the CDR3 is TGTGCCAGCAGCACCCTAGGGGGTTCCTACGAGCAGTACTTC.

V usage is TRBV5-1 and J usage is TRBJ2-7, with D possibly TRBD2 on 6 matching bases. The CDR3 has 14 amino acids. V dropped 0 bases and J dropped 3 bases, with 10 bases sitting between them. Germline V gene data show CDR1 as SGHRS and CDR2 as YFSETQ. CDR3 coding DNA: TGCGCCAGCAGCTTGGGACTAGAGTTCTACGAGCAGTACTTC. Residues: CASSLGLEFYEQYF.

The CDR3 bases are TGTGCCAGCAGCCAGAATTCTGCGGGAGGGAATACGAACACCGGGGAGCTGTTTTTT. Its protein is CASSQNSAGGNTNTGELFF. The chain carries TRBV14 and TRBJ2-2, with TRBD2 matching 9 bases. Germline CDR1 reads SGHDN; CDR2 reads FVKESK. This CDR3 is built from 19 residues. The V gene end was trimmed by 3 bases and the J gene end by 0 bases; junction bases not matched to a gene: 11. The full variable domain, with the rest looked up from reference TRBV14 and TRBJ2-2, is EAGVTQFPSHSVIEKGQTVTLRCDPISGHDNLYWYRRVMGKEIKFLLHFVKESKQDESGMPNNRFLAERTGGTYSTLKVQPAELEDSGVYFCASSQNSAGGNTNTGELFFGEGSRLTVL.

V and J are TRBV19 and TRBJ1-5; D is possibly TRBD1 (6 bases). Trimming took 3 bases from V and 6 from J, leaving 18 bases between them. Germline V gene sequence: CDR1 LNHDA, CDR2 SQIVND (reference sequence). The CDR3 sequence is 16 residues long. CDR3 protein: CASSIGQTPRGQPQHF. The CDR3 nucleotides are TGTGCCAGTAGTATTGGACAGACACCCAGAGGTCAGCCCCAGCATTTT.

The J gene is TRBJ2-7, the V gene TRBV9; D is possibly TRBD2 (6 bases). Germline V CDR1 and CDR2: SGDLS, YYNGEE. CDR3 size: 12 residues. V was clipped by 4 bases and J by 6 bases, with 11 bases between them. CDR3 loop: CASSRMEGEQYF. The CDR3 coding sequence is TGTGCCAGCAGCAGGATGGAGGGCGAGCAGTACTTC.

The CDR3, as DNA: TGTGCCAGCAGTCCGACCCCGGGACAGGGTCTAATTGGGGAGCAGTTCTTC. Its translation: CASSPTPGQGLIGEQFF. The chain combines TRBV27 with TRBJ2-1; 9 positions agree with TRBD1. V gave up 5 bases and J gave up 10 bases; unmatched junction bases: 18. Germline V gives CDR1 MNHEY, CDR2 SMNVEV (reference sequence). This CDR3 is 17 amino acids long.

This chain links TRBV28 with TRBJ1-4; D is perhaps TRBD1 (6 bases). The CDR3 extends over 13 amino acids. The V end was cut by 8 bases, the J end by 5 bases, with 12 bases between. The germline gives CDR1 MDHEN, CDR2 SYDVKM. CDR3 sequence (DNA): TGTGCCAGCTGGGGACAAGTAAATGAAAAACTGTTTTTT. This gives the protein CASWGQVNEKLFF.

V and J are TRBV5-1 and TRBJ2-7; a possible D gene is TRBD2 (6 bases). The CDR3 contains 14 residues. V lost 3 bases and J 6 bases, leaving 16 bases between the germline ends. Germline V lookup: CDR1 SGHRS, CDR2 YFSETQ. The CDR3 reads CASSSLEGGAEQYF. The CDR3 DNA follows: TGCGCCAGCAGCTCCTTGGAGGGAGGAGCCGAGCAGTACTTC.

The V gene is TRBV9, the J gene TRBJ2-7; D is possibly TRBD2 (7 bases). V lost 3 bases to trimming and J lost 1 base, with 14 bases between them. This CDR3 is built from 15 residues. From germline, CDR1 is SGDLS and CDR2 YYNGEE. The CDR3, as DNA: TGTGCCAGCAGCGCCTCGGGGGGCAGTTCCTACGAGCAGTACTTC. This translates into CASSASGGSSYEQYF.

This chain joins TRBV9 and TRBJ2-7; TRBD1 agrees at 8 bases. CDR1 and CDR2 from the germline V gene are SGDLS and YYNGEE. The CDR3 runs 14 residues. V dropped 2 bases and J dropped 0; count of bases not matched to a gene: 1. CDR3 sequence: CASSVDRVSYEQYF. The CDR3 DNA reads as TGTGCCAGCAGCGTGGACAGGGTCTCCTACGAGCAGTACTTC.

The chain employs TRBV9 and TRBJ1-2; the D gene is possibly TRBD1 (5 bases). The CDR3 is made up of 14 amino acids. Trimming shortened V by 0 bases and J by 7 bases, and 13 bases separated the two germline ends. CDR1 and CDR2 from the germline V gene are SGDLS and YYNGEE. The CDR3 region is CASSVAGPEGGYTF. For the CDR3, the DNA is TGTGCCAGCAGCGTAGCGGGACCTGAAGGTGGCTACACCTTC.

The rearrangement uses TRBV9 and TRBJ2-7; 8 nucleotides match TRBD2. Losses at the gene ends were 5 bases for V and 3 bases for J; bases not matched to a gene: 10. CDR1 is SGDLS, CDR2 YYNGEE, per germline. The CDR3 extends over 15 amino acids. The CDR3 sequence is CASSEGLVGLYEQYF. The CDR3 DNA is TGTGCCAGCAGTGAGGGACTAGTGGGTCTCTACGAGCAGTACTTC.

The chain recombines TRBV6-1 with TRBJ2-7, with D perhaps TRBD1 (6 bases). Germline CDR1 is MNHNS and CDR2 is SASEGT. The CDR3 is made up of 12 amino acids. V was trimmed by 3 bases and J by 6 bases, leaving 9 bases between them. The DNA for the CDR3 is TGTGCCAGCAGTGATTGGGGGCGCGAGCAGTACTTC. Encoded protein: CASSDWGREQYF.

The chain uses TRBV11-3 and TRBJ1-6; no clear D gene. The CDR3 has 12 residues. Per the germline V gene, CDR1 is SGHNT and CDR2 is YENEEA. Trimming left V 5 bases short and J 11 bases short, with 10 bases between. CDR3 bases: TGTGCCAGCAGCACCGCCCCGCCACCCCTCCACTTT. Translating it yields CASSTAPPPLHF. Together with reference TRBV11-3 and TRBJ1-6, the CDR3 gives the full variable domain: EAGVVQSPRYKIIEKKQPVAFWCNPISGHNTLYWYLQNLGQGPELLIRYENEEAVDDSQLPKDRFSAERLKGVDSTLKIQPAELGDSAVYLCASSTAPPPLHFGNGTRLTVT.

The rearrangement links TRBV6-1 to TRBJ2-7, with 11 nucleotides matching TRBD2. The CDR3 is made up of 16 amino acids. V shed 4 bases and J 3 bases; nucleotides not matched to a gene: 8. Per the germline V gene, CDR1 is MNHNS and CDR2 is SASEGT. The CDR3: CASSASTSGGVYEQYF. CDR3 in DNA: TGTGCCAGCAGTGCCTCAACTAGCGGGGGAGTCTACGAGCAGTACTTC.

This chain links TRBV11-1 with TRBJ2-5; D is possibly TRBD1 (5 bases). Between the trimmed V and J ends, which lost 2 bases and 5 bases, there was a span of 9 bases. The CDR3 sequence is 13 residues long. CDR1 SGHAT and CDR2 FQDESV come from the germline V gene (reference sequence). CDR3 sequence reads: CASSLHRWETQYF. The CDR3 DNA follows: TGTGCCAGCAGCTTACACAGGTGGGAGACCCAGTACTTC.

The rearrangement links TRBV7-9 to TRBJ2-7, with D perhaps matching TRBD1 (6 bases). The CDR3 runs to 13 residues. V was clipped by 3 bases and J by 3 bases, with 9 bases between them. Germline-derived CDR1 and CDR2 are SEHNR and FQNEAQ (reference sequence). The CDR3 DNA is TGTGCCAGCAGCTTGGGACAATACTACGAGCAGTACTTC. This encodes CASSLGQYYEQYF.